The sequence of this TCR beta chain was determined in a study of neurological immune-mediated disorders. Sample time point: longitudinal time-point 1 (baseline). 2 million unsorted PBMCs were stored in RNAlater at -80 °C before RNA extraction. cDNA was made by 5'RACE with 10-nucleotide random UMIs. Every sequencing run gave over 200 million TCR-beta sequences, taken from 15-18 subjects. Using its own MiXCR run on the 5' RACE reads, TCRdb lists one record per CDR3 protein. The sample contains around 71,000 distinct CDR3 sequences, roughly an eighth of which appear only once. The V segment lost 3 bases and the J segment 8 bases; nucleotides outside the gene matches: 4. Germline CDR1 reads SGHRS; CDR2 reads YFSETQ. The CDR3 has 14 residues. This clonotype was counted many times. As yet, its antigen is unknown. Study observations and caveats: No CDR3 amino acid sequences recurred among expanded clones across subjects, suggesting private repertoires in all groups.

The clonotype was recovered from a female donor with HTLV-1-associated myelopathy (HAM/TSP). The J gene is TRBJ1-6, the V gene TRBV5-1, with 8 nucleotides matching TRBD1. The sample comprised PBMCs. For the CDR3, the DNA is TGCGCCAGCAGCTCTGGACAGGGTTATTCACCCCTCCACTTT. It encodes CASSSGQGYSPLHF.